These 19 T cell receptor beta chains originate from one sample sequenced in a study of T cell responses to AZD1222 COVID-19 vaccine. Only in-frame clones appear in the TCRdb table, and some are missing; sequencing was by immunoSEQ multiplex PCR. This table has around 160,000 clones, 75% to 95% appearing once. This specimen was peripheral blood, taken on day 0 of MenACWY control vaccination. All receptors derive from an adult in good health.

The genes are TRBV9 and TRBJ1-4; 8 positions agree with TRBD1. This CDR3 is 14 amino acids long. Germline V gives CDR1 SGDLS, CDR2 YYNGEE. Trimming at V came to 3 bases and at J to 8 bases, leaving 6 bases not matched to a gene. Written as DNA, the CDR3 is TGTGCCAGCAGCGGCCCAGGGGGCAGAGAAAAACTGTTTTTT. Its translation: CASSGPGGREKLFF.

V gene TRBV7-2 combines with J gene TRBJ2-1; D unclear. The CDR3 has 15 residues. Germline values: CDR1 SGHTA, CDR2 FQGNSA. The V end was cut by 0 bases, the J end by 2 bases, with 8 bases between. This CDR3 reads CASSLAWSTYNEQFF. The CDR3 coding sequence is TGTGCCAGCAGCTTAGCGTGGAGCACCTACAATGAGCAGTTCTTC.

The chain has TRBV19 and TRBJ2-4; either TRBD1 or TRBD2 may supply D (6 bases each). CDR1 LNHDA and CDR2 SQIVND come from the germline V gene (reference sequence). V lost 3 bases and J 10 bases, leaving 10 bases between the germline ends. The CDR3 is 12 amino acids. The CDR3: CASSMEGVIQYF. CDR3 DNA sequence: TGTGCCAGTAGTATGGAGGGGGTTATTCAGTACTTC.

This chain links TRBV19 with TRBJ2-7; the match to TRBD2 covers 8 bases. This CDR3 has 14 amino acids. The ends lost 10 bases at V and 6 bases at J; junction bases unmatched: 14. CDR1 and CDR2 from the germline V gene are LNHDA and SQIVND (reference sequence). The CDR3, as DNA: TGTGCCACTTCTCTGCGGGGGGCAAAAGGCGAGCAGTACTTC. Residues: CATSLRGAKGEQYF. Using reference TRBV19 and TRBJ2-7 for the parts outside the CDR3, the full variable domain is DGGITQSPKYLFRKEGQNVTLSCEQNLNHDAMYWYRQDPGQGLRLIYYSQIVNDFQKGDIAEGYSVSREKKESFPLTVTSAQKNPTAFYLCATSLRGAKGEQYFGPGTRLTVT.

The V call is TRBV15, the J call TRBJ1-1, with TRBD1 matching 11 bases. V lost 1 base and J lost 5; bases outside the gene matches: 6. The V gene's germline CDR1 is LNHNV and CDR2 YYDKDF (reference sequence). This CDR3 has 16 residues. In DNA form, the CDR3 reads TGTGCCACCAGCAGAGGGACAGGGGGCGCGGGGACTGAAGCTTTCTTT. Protein: CATSRGTGGAGTEAFF.

V and J are TRBV28 and TRBJ2-1, with 13 nucleotides matching TRBD2. This CDR3 region has 17 residues. CDR1 and CDR2 from the germline V gene are MDHEN and SYDVKM. With V trimmed by 8 bases and J by 6 bases, 13 bases remained unmatched. The CDR3 protein is CASPPPRTSGSPNEQFF. CDR3 in DNA: TGTGCCAGCCCCCCCCCTCGGACTAGCGGGAGTCCCAATGAGCAGTTCTTC.

The chain couples TRBV24-1 to TRBJ2-1, with D hard to call. The CDR3 has 17 residues. The germline V and J ends were trimmed by 3 bases and 2 bases, with 16 bases remaining between them. Looked up from germline, CDR1 is KGHDR and CDR2 is SFDVKD. The CDR3 sequence: CATSDPPGPTPYNEQFF. CDR3 bases: TGTGCCACCAGTGATCCACCGGGCCCTACACCCTACAATGAGCAGTTCTTC.

The rearrangement uses TRBV27 and TRBJ1-2; the D is unclear. The CDR3 has 13 residues. The germline V gene has CDR1 MNHEY and CDR2 SMNVEV (reference sequence). Trimming removed 4 bases from V and 3 bases from J, with 9 bases in between. The CDR3 here is CASSSQLDYGYTF. The CDR3 DNA sequence: TGTGCCAGCAGTTCTCAATTGGACTATGGCTACACCTTC.

The chain joins TRBV6-5 to TRBJ1-2; 7 bases map to TRBD1. Per the germline V gene, CDR1 is MNHEY and CDR2 is SVGAGI. V lost 4 bases, J lost 4 bases, and 9 bases stayed unmatched. There are 15 residues in the CDR3. This chain's CDR3 is CASSSTQGKGYGYTF. Written as DNA, the CDR3 is TGTGCCAGCAGTTCGACACAGGGGAAGGGCTATGGCTACACCTTC.

The chain is built from TRBV28 and TRBJ1-4, with a possible D match to TRBD1 (5 bases). The CDR3 covers 14 residues. The V end was cut by 7 bases, the J end by 8 bases, with 17 bases between. Germline V gene data show CDR1 as MDHEN and CDR2 as SYDVKM. The CDR3 DNA reads TGTGCCAGCACCACGTTAGGACATAGGGAAAAACTGTTTTTT. Its translation: CASTTLGHREKLFF.

This clone was found a few times. The chain links TRBV15 to TRBJ1-1, with D unclear. V was cut by 0 bases and J by 2 bases, with 10 bases left in between. CDR3 size: 15 residues. Germline V CDR1 and CDR2: LNHNV, YYDKDF (reference sequence). The CDR3: CATSRDKGLNTEAFF. For the CDR3, the DNA is TGTGCCACCAGCAGAGATAAGGGTCTCAACACTGAAGCTTTCTTT. The whole variable domain, remainder taken from reference TRBV15 and TRBJ1-1, is DAMVIQNPRYQVTQFGKPVTLSCSQTLNHNVMYWYQQKSSQAPKLLFHYYDKDFNNEADTPDNFQSRRPNTSFCFLDIRSPGLGDTAMYLCATSRDKGLNTEAFFGQGTRLTVV.

This chain connects TRBV27 to TRBJ1-2, with D possibly matching TRBD1 (6 bases). The length of the CDR3 is 13 residues. CDR1 is MNHEY and CDR2 is SMNVEV in the germline V gene (reference sequence). The V and J ends lost 3 bases and 4 bases respectively, with 9 bases between them. The CDR3 nucleotides are TGTGCCAGCAGTTTGGGGGGCTCCTATGGCTACACCTTC. Protein sequence: CASSLGGSYGYTF.

The chain has TRBV30 and TRBJ2-7, with TRBD1 matching 8 bases. This CDR3 spans 13 amino acids. Germline V CDR1 and CDR2: GTSNPN, SVGIG (reference sequence). Trimming took 7 bases from V and 1 from J; bases not matched to a gene: 6. CDR3 DNA: TGTGCCTCTATTCACAGGGGGTCCTACGAGCAGTACTTC. This translates into CASIHRGSYEQYF.

This clone was found many times. This chain links TRBV4-2 with TRBJ2-1; 14 bases fit TRBD2. Germline loops: CDR1 LGHNA, CDR2 YNFKEQ. The length of the CDR3 is 17 residues. After removal of 0 bases from V and 6 bases from J, the junction contained 4 bases not matched to a gene. CDR3 sequence (DNA): TGTGCCAGCAGCCAAGATGGACTAGCGGGAGGAATCAATGAGCAGTTCTTC. It codes for CASSQDGLAGGINEQFF.

V is TRBV5-4 and J is TRBJ1-1; 7 nucleotides align to TRBD1. Germline values: CDR1 SGHNT, CDR2 YYREEE (reference sequence). The CDR3 is made up of 16 amino acids. V dropped 5 bases and J dropped 2; count of bases not matched to a gene: 12. CDR3 protein: CASRFLYGTANTEAFF. DNA of the CDR3: TGTGCCAGCAGATTCCTGTACGGGACAGCAAACACTGAAGCTTTCTTT.

The chain recombines TRBV12-5 with TRBJ1-2, with unresolved D. CDR1 is LGHNT, CDR2 FRNRAP, per germline. V gave up 2 bases and J gave up 6 bases, with 1 base separating them. The CDR3 spans 10 residues. The CDR3: CASGLNGYTF. DNA for the CDR3: TGTGCTAGTGGTTTGAATGGCTACACCTTC.

The V call is TRBV28, the J call TRBJ2-1; 8 bases align to TRBD2. Looked up from germline, CDR1 is MDHEN and CDR2 is SYDVKM. CDR3 size: 15 residues. The junction had 10 bases not matched to a gene; V was cut back by 6 bases and J by 6 bases. This chain's CDR3 is CASSPAGTSINEQFF. The CDR3 nucleotides are TGTGCCAGCAGCCCCGCCGGGACTAGTATCAATGAGCAGTTCTTC.

This rearrangement joins TRBV4-1 to TRBJ2-7, with D perhaps TRBD2 (5 bases). This CDR3 has 16 amino acids. V lost 4 bases, J lost 1 base, and 17 bases lay in between. Germline assignment: CDR1 MGHRA and CDR2 YSYEKL. The DNA of the CDR3 is TGCGCCAGCAGCCGGTCCTTTGAGGGCAGGTCCTACGAGCAGTACTTC. Its protein product is CASSRSFEGRSYEQYF.

V is TRBV13 and J is TRBJ1-4; 12 bases fit TRBD1. CDR1 is PRHDT, CDR2 FYEKMQ, per germline (reference sequence). There are 15 residues in the CDR3. V lost 5 bases and J lost 8; bases outside the gene matches: 6. The CDR3 DNA follows: TGTGCCAGCAGCACAGGGACAGGGGGCAACGAAAAACTGTTTTTT. Translation gives CASSTGTGGNEKLFF.